The 19 T cell receptor beta chains reported below all come from one sample, sequenced in a study of radiotherapy plus CTLA-4 blockade in lung cancer. The method was immunoSEQ multiplex PCR; TCRdb's version includes in-frame clones alone and lacks a portion of them. The sample yields roughly 73,000 clones, 87% seen once. The sequenced sample was peripheral blood, obtained from a patient treated with radiotherapy plus ipilimumab. The receptors originated from a human donor with non-small cell lung cancer that progressed on radiotherapy plus ipilimumab.

The CDR3 spells CASSLVRVGTEAFF. The CDR3 coding sequence is TGTGCCAGCAGCTTGGTCAGGGTGGGGACTGAAGCTTTCTTT. The chain carries TRBV5-6 and TRBJ1-1; maybe TRBD1 (5 bases). CDR1 is SGHDT, CDR2 YYEEEE, per germline. V lost 0 bases to trimming and J lost 5 bases, with 11 bases between them. The length of the CDR3 is 14 residues.

The chain carries TRBV5-1 and TRBJ2-5, with 8 bases lining up with TRBD2. The trim removed 3 bases at V and 5 bases at J, leaving 18 bases unmatched. CDR1 and CDR2 from the germline V gene are SGHRS and YFSETQ. The CDR3 is 18 residues long. The CDR3 loop is CASSWGISGTERGETQYF. CDR3 DNA: TGCGCCAGCAGCTGGGGCATTAGCGGGACGGAAAGGGGTGAGACCCAGTACTTC.

The chain employs TRBV27 and TRBJ2-1, with D perhaps matching TRBD1 (6 bases). This CDR3 is 17 amino acids long. Trimming stripped 5 bases from V and 6 bases from J, with 23 bases between. Germline CDR1 reads MNHEY; CDR2 reads SMNVEV (reference sequence). The CDR3 here is CASSPFSLQGLVNEQFF. In nucleotides, the CDR3 is TGTGCCAGCAGTCCTTTTTCCTTACAGGGTTTGGTCAATGAGCAGTTCTTC.

The genes are TRBV6-5 and TRBJ1-1, with 10 nucleotides matching TRBD1. The V gene end was trimmed by 2 bases and the J gene end by 5 bases; junction bases not matched to a gene: 8. The CDR3 consists of 16 residues. In germline, CDR1 is MNHEY, CDR2 SVGAGI. The chain's CDR3 is CASSYNFGQGVTEAFF. Here the CDR3 DNA reads TGTGCCAGCAGTTACAATTTTGGACAGGGGGTGACTGAAGCTTTCTTT.

In this sample, this clone turned up once. The chain recombines TRBV28 with TRBJ2-4; D remains unclear. The V gene's germline CDR1 is MDHEN and CDR2 SYDVKM. V lost 6 bases, J lost 3 bases, and 15 bases lay in between. This CDR3 comprises 15 residues. The CDR3 is CASRGTANVKNIQYF. CDR3 DNA: TGTGCCAGCAGGGGCACGGCGAATGTCAAAAACATTCAGTACTTC.

V and J are TRBV19 and TRBJ2-1, with 8 bases lining up with TRBD2. Looked up from germline, CDR1 is LNHDA and CDR2 is SQIVND (reference sequence). V lost 1 base to trimming and J lost 10 bases; unmatched junction nucleotides: 12. This CDR3 comprises 16 residues. CDR3 protein: CASSIVGLGGGREQFF. The CDR3 nucleotides are TGTGCCAGTAGTATAGTGGGACTAGGAGGGGGTAGAGAGCAGTTCTTC.

The chain is built from TRBV6-1 and TRBJ2-7, with 10 bases matching TRBD1. The CDR3 totals 14 residues. Germline V gene lookup returns CDR1 MNHNS and CDR2 SASEGT. V lost 6 bases and J lost 2; bases outside the gene matches: 4. The CDR3 here is CASRTGTGAYEQYV. In DNA, the CDR3 is TGTGCCAGCAGGACCGGGACAGGGGCCTACGAGCAGTACGTC.

The chain employs TRBV6-1 and TRBJ1-5, with 7 bases matching TRBD1. CDR1 and CDR2 from the germline V gene are MNHNS and SASEGT. The CDR3 runs to 15 residues. V was pared by 2 bases and J by 5 bases, with 6 bases of the junction left unmatched. The CDR3 spells CASSERGTEYQPQHF. The CDR3 coding sequence is TGTGCCAGCAGTGAACGGGGGACAGAGTATCAGCCCCAGCATTTT.

The gene calls are TRBV30 and TRBJ1-5, with D maybe TRBD1 (6 bases). V gave up 2 bases and J gave up 1 base, with 9 bases separating them. Per germline, CDR1 GTSNPN and CDR2 SVGIG (reference sequence). This CDR3 comprises 14 residues. The CDR3 DNA sequence: TGTGCCTGGAGTAACGGACAGAGCAATCAGCCCCAGCATTTT. Translated, it gives CAWSNGQSNQPQHF.

The rearrangement uses TRBV4-1 and TRBJ2-1, with 10 bases matching TRBD2. The CDR3 length is 16 residues. J lost 9 bases, V lost 3 bases, and 11 bases had no gene match. Germline V lookup: CDR1 MGHRA, CDR2 YSYEKL. CDR3 DNA sequence: TGCGCCAGCAGCCATCCCAGCGGGAGGGCCTTTGCTGAGCAGTTCTTC. Amino acid sequence: CASSHPSGRAFAEQFF.

The V call is TRBV30, the J call TRBJ1-5; 8 bases fit TRBD1. The CDR3 length is 13 residues. From germline, CDR1 is GTSNPN and CDR2 SVGIG (reference sequence). Unmatched junction bases numbered 0, after V lost 1 base and J lost 4 bases. The CDR3 spells CAWSGTGNQPQHF. The CDR3 bases are TGTGCCTGGAGTGGGACAGGGAATCAGCCCCAGCATTTT.

Concerning this clone itself: One end of the junction fails to match germline, which may point to a read error. The V and J genes are TRBV11-2 and TRBJ2-1, with TRBD2 matching over 8 bases. CDR1 SGHAT and CDR2 FQNNGV come from the germline V gene. The CDR3 sequence is 16 residues long. CDR3 coding DNA: TGTGCCAGCAACCCGGAACAAGCGGGAGTGGTTGGTGAGCAGCTCTTC. This codes for CASNPEQAGVVGEQLF.

The chain links TRBV6-6 to TRBJ2-3; TRBD2 matches 8 bases. This CDR3 is built from 15 residues. Germline V gene lookup returns CDR1 MNHNY and CDR2 SVGAGI (reference sequence). V gave up 6 bases and J gave up 4 bases; unmatched junction bases: 9. CDR3 in amino acids: CASRGREAGPDTQYF. The CDR3 DNA reads TGTGCCAGCAGGGGGCGGGAGGCCGGCCCAGATACGCAGTATTTT.

The chain links TRBV7-3 to TRBJ1-4, with D hard to call. Looked up from germline, CDR1 is SGHTA and CDR2 is FQGTGA. There are 12 residues in the CDR3. V was cut by 3 bases and J by 6 bases, with 5 bases left in between. This chain's CDR3 is CASSLGYEKLFF. The DNA for the CDR3 is TGTGCCAGCAGCTTGGGTTATGAAAAACTGTTTTTT.

V is TRBV27 and J is TRBJ1-5; 9 bases align to TRBD1. The CDR3 loop spans 14 amino acids. V was pared by 6 bases and J by 2 bases, with 2 bases of the junction left unmatched. Germline-derived CDR1 and CDR2 are MNHEY and SMNVEV (reference sequence). The CDR3 here is CASRTGGRNQPQHF. The CDR3 coding sequence is TGTGCCAGCAGGACAGGGGGACGCAATCAGCCCCAGCATTTT.

Regarding this clone: Other DNA sequences in this specimen translate into the identical CDR3. This sequence joins TRBV7-9 and TRBJ1-3; a weak D match, TRBD1 (5 bases). This CDR3 is 15 amino acids long. Per the germline V gene, CDR1 is SEHNR and CDR2 is FQNEAQ (reference sequence). V was pared by 3 bases and J by 0 bases, with 9 bases between. CDR3 in DNA: TGTGCCAGCAGCTTGGGGGTCGGCTCTGGAAACACCATATATTTT. Protein: CASSLGVGSGNTIYF.

The V call is TRBV5-4, the J call TRBJ1-5; D ambiguous. Looked up from germline, CDR1 is SGHNT and CDR2 is YYREEE (reference sequence). The V gene lost 0 bases and the J gene lost 3 bases, with 1 base spanning the gap. This CDR3 has 12 amino acids. The CDR3 DNA reads as TGTGCCAGCAGCTTGGACAATCAGCCCCAGCATTTT. It translates to CASSLDNQPQHF.

The chain carries TRBV23-1 and TRBJ2-7; D is uncertain. TRBV23-1 is an ORF; its function is uncertain. V dropped 4 bases and J dropped 4 bases, with 5 bases sitting between them. The CDR3 loop spans 11 amino acids. The CDR3 DNA reads TGCGCCAGCAGTCGGGAATACGAGCAGTACGTC. This encodes CASSREYEQYV.

V and J are TRBV27 and TRBJ2-1; D may be TRBD2 (6 bases). There are 15 residues in the CDR3. Per the germline V gene, CDR1 is MNHEY and CDR2 is SMNVEV (reference sequence). The germline V and J ends were trimmed by 0 bases and 5 bases, with 11 bases remaining between them. The CDR3 loop reads CASSLSSGVHNEQFF. The CDR3 DNA sequence: TGTGCCAGCAGTTTATCATCGGGAGTGCACAATGAGCAGTTCTTC.